Listed below are T cell receptor beta chains from one sample, sequenced in a study of blood T cell repertoires in COVID-19. Some clones are missing from TCRdb's copy, which holds only in-frame ones; the method was immunoSEQ multiplex PCR. Among about 160,000 clones listed, around 87% were seen once. The material sequenced was PBMCs or T cells enriched from blood (not recorded which). The receptors come from a woman in her forties or fifties who had recovered from COVID-19. Both conserved end residues are part of each CDR3. D genes are given only for firm matches. Rows may omit the clone size; those that give it use once, few, many or a size class.

d_call j_call clone_size v_call cdr3_nt cdr3_aa
TRBD2 TRBJ2-7 - TRBV29-1 TGCAGCGTTGGGGGTAGCGGGGCCTACGAGCAGTACTTC CSVGGSGAYEQYF
- TRBJ1-1 - TRBV19 TGTGCCAATAGTATAGTAGGGGCAGGTGAAGCTTTCTTT CANSIVGAGEAFF
TRBD2 TRBJ2-2 - TRBV7-2 TGTGCCAGCAGCCCCGGACTAGCTGGGATGGGGGAGCTGTTTTTT CASSPGLAGMGELFF
- TRBJ1-1 - TRBV18 TGTGCCAGCTCACCCCGGGGGAACGAAGCTTTCTTT CASSPRGNEAFF
TRBD1 TRBJ2-7 - TRBV5-4 TGTGCCAGCAGCCTAGGGACAGGGAGGGCCTACGAGCAGTACTTC CASSLGTGRAYEQYF
TRBD1 TRBJ1-2 few TRBV7-9 TGTGCCAGCAGCCCTGGGACAGGCTATGGCTACACCTTC CASSPGTGYGYTF
- TRBJ1-2 - TRBV4-3 TGCGCCAGCAGCCAAGACAGGTTCCCTAACTATGGCTACACCTTC CASSQDRFPNYGYTF
- TRBJ1-5 - TRBV7-2 TGTGCCAGCAGCTTCACAGGGTATAGCAATCAGCCCCAGCATTTT CASSFTGYSNQPQHF
- TRBJ2-7 - TRBV19 TGTGCCAGTACCCCAGTCGGGGGACGCCTCTACGAGCAGTACTTC CASTPVGGRLYEQYF
TRBD1 TRBJ2-3 - TRBV7-6 TGTGCCAGCAGCCCCGGACAGGGTGAGGATACGCAGTATTTT CASSPGQGEDTQYF
- TRBJ2-1 - TRBV5-1 TGCGCCAGCAGCTTGGGACAGGTCCGAGCCCACAATGAGCAGTTCTTC CASSLGQVRAHNEQFF
- TRBJ1-4 - TRBV2 TGTGCCAGCAGTGATCGGGAAAAACTGTTTTTT CASSDREKLFF
- TRBJ2-5 once TRBV7-3 TGTGCCAGCAGCTCCAGTGGACAGTTCAGCAGGACCCAGTACTTC CASSSSGQFSRTQYF
- TRBJ1-1 - TRBV4-1 TGCGCCAGCAGCTCCGAAAGGGGCAGGGACACTGAAGCTTTCTTT CASSSERGRDTEAFF
TRBD1 TRBJ1-2 - TRBV10-3 TGTGCCATCTGGAGACAGGGAAAGGACTATGGCTACACCTTC CAIWRQGKDYGYTF
- TRBJ2-7 - TRBV21-1 TGTGCCAGCAGCAAATACTGGTACGAGCAGTACTTC CASSKYWYEQYF